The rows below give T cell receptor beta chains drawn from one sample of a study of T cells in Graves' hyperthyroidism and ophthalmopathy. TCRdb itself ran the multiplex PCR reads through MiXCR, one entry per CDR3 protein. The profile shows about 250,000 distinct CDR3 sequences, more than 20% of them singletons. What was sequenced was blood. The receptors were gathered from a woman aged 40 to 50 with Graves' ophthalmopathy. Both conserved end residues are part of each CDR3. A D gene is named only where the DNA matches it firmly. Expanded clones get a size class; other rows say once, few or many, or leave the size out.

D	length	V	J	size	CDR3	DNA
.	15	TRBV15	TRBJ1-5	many	CATSRDYGGFQPQHF	TGTGCCACCAGCAGAGATTACGGGGGGTTTCAGCCCCAGCATTTT
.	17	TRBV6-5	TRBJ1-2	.	CASSYTGGRPTINGYTF	TGTGCCAGCAGTTACACGGGGGGCAGACCTACTATCAATGGCTACACCTTC
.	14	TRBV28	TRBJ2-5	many	CASRADVGQETQYF	TGTGCCAGCAGGGCCGACGTAGGCCAAGAGACCCAGTACTTC
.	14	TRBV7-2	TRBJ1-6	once	CASSLASDRRSLHF	TGTGCCAGCAGCCTGGCCTCCGACCGGAGGTCCCTCCACTTT
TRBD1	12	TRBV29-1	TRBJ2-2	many	CSVDQGAGELFF	TGCAGCGTTGATCAGGGGGCCGGGGAGCTGTTTTTT
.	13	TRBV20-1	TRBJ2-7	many	CSASDQNPYEQYF	TGCAGTGCTTCGGACCAAAATCCCTACGAGCAGTACTTC
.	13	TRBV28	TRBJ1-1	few	CASTLQENTEAYF	TGTGCCAGCACTTTACAAGAGAACACTGAAGCTTACTTT
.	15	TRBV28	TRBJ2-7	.	CASSGGTLKSYEQYF	TGTGCCAGCAGTGGGGGGACTCTCAAATCCTACGAGCAGTACTTC
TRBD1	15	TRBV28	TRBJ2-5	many	CASRPGTGAWETQYF	TGTGCCAGCAGACCGGGGACAGGGGCATGGGAGACCCAGTACTTC
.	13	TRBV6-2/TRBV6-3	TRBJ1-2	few	CASSRTARWGYTF	TGTGCCAGCAGTCGGACAGCCCGCTGGGGCTACACCTTC
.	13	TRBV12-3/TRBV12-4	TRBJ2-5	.	CASSRHPQETQYF	TGTGCCAGCTCGCGCCATCCACAGGAGACCCAGTACTTC
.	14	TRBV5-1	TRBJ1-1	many	CASRSTGSNTEAFF	TGCGCCAGCAGAAGTACAGGTTCAAACACTGAAGCTTTCTTT
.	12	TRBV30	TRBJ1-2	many	CAWSEVSGGYTF	TGTGCCTGGAGTGAAGTCTCTGGAGGCTACACCTTC
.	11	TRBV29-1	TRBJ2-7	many	CSFDTGREQYF	TGCAGCTTTGATACGGGGAGGGAGCAGTACTTC
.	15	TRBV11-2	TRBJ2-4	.	CASSLERLAKNIQYF	TGTGCCAGCAGCTTAGAACGGCTAGCCAAAAACATTCAGTACTTC
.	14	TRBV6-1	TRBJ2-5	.	CAITDSALQETQYF	TGTGCCATAACCGACTCGGCACTACAAGAGACCCAGTACTTC
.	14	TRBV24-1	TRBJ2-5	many	CATSDTGNQETQYF	TGTGCCACCAGTGACACCGGGAACCAAGAGACCCAGTACTTC
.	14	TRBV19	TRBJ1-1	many	CASSITGGDTEAFF	TGTGCCAGTAGCATCACCGGGGGTGACACTGAAGCTTTCTTT